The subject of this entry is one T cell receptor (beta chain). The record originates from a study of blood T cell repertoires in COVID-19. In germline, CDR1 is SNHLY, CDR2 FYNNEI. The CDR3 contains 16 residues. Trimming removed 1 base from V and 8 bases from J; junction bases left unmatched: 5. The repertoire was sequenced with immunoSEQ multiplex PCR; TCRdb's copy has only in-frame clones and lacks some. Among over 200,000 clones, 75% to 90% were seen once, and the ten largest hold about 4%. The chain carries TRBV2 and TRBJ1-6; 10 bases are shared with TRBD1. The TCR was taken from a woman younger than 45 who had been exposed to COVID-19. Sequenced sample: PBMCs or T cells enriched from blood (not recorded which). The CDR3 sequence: CASSEGDRGSYSPLHF. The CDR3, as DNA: TGTGCCAGCAGTGAAGGGGACAGGGGTTCCTATTCACCCCTCCACTTT.